This T cell receptor (beta chain) was identified in a study of blood T cell repertoires in COVID-19. Trimming took 5 bases from V and 0 from J, leaving 4 bases between them. The CDR3 is 12 amino acids. The germline V gene has CDR1 SGDLS and CDR2 YYNGEE. Profiling relied on immunoSEQ multiplex PCR, and the TCRdb table lists in-frame clones only, not all of them. Altogether 90,000 to 130,000 clones are present, approximately 85% being singletons, with the ten largest covering under 2.5%. The sample taken for sequencing was peripheral blood. This sequence originates from a human donor in a cohort sampled during active COVID-19. V usage is TRBV9 and J usage is TRBJ2-3, with D unclear. The CDR3 nucleotides read TGTGCCAGCAGAGCTAGCACAGATACGCAGTATTTT. Its translation is CASRASTDTQYF.